The T cell receptor (beta chain) described here comes from a study of cytomegalovirus exposure and HLA in healthy donors. This CDR3 has 13 residues. V lost 4 bases and J 2 bases, leaving 8 bases between the germline ends. CDR1 and CDR2 from the germline V gene are LNHDA and SQIVND (reference sequence). Study results and limitations: Later work found most CMV-associated TCR beta chains apparently HLA-restricted.

The PCR made use of 60 Vbeta and 13 Jbeta primers. Only in-frame clones appear in the TCRdb table, and some are missing; sequencing was by immunoSEQ multiplex PCR. The sample carries 150,000 to 200,000 clones, approximately 80% recorded once. Concerning this clone: Its antigen is still unknown.

The chain combines TRBV19 with TRBJ2-5; no clear D gene. The TCR comes from a man between 18 and 35 years old in good health and CMV-seronegative. Sequenced sample: PBMCs. The CDR3 nucleotides read TGTGCCAGTAGTAACAGCAATCAAGAGACCCAGTACTTC. Translated: CASSNSNQETQYF. The whole variable domain, remainder taken from reference TRBV19 and TRBJ2-5, is DGGITQSPKYLFRKEGQNVTLSCEQNLNHDAMYWYRQDPGQGLRLIYYSQIVNDFQKGDIAEGYSVSREKKESFPLTVTSAQKNPTAFYLCASSNSNQETQYFGPGTRLLVL.